The sequence of this T cell receptor (beta chain) was determined in a study of cytomegalovirus exposure and HLA in healthy donors. CDR1 and CDR2 (germline): SNHLY, FYNNEI. The V end lost 6 bases, the J end lost 0 bases, and 12 bases lay between the germline ends. The CDR3 spans 14 residues. To note about this clone: No antigen is known for it.

General observations from the study: In the analysis, some V segments, TRBV6-2 and TRBV6-3 included, were excluded as indistinguishable. A few of the chains that were CMV-associated were confirmed in vitro to be specific for CMV antigens. Within an earlier analysis, most TCR beta V segments proved productive either about 90% or about 30% of the time.

PCR employed 60 Vbeta and 13 Jbeta primers. The repertoire was sequenced with immunoSEQ multiplex PCR; TCRdb's copy has only in-frame clones and lacks some. Of tens of thousands of clones in the sample, roughly 70% were seen once. Sample: PBMCs. This clonotype was sampled from a woman between 40 and 50 years old in good health and CMV-seropositive. The rearrangement links TRBV2 to TRBJ2-7; a weak D match, TRBD1 (5 bases). CDR3 loop: CASRNRLISYEQYF. For the CDR3, the DNA is TGTGCCAGCAGGAACAGGTTAATCTCCTACGAGCAGTACTTC.